This entry features one T cell receptor beta chain sequence. Its antigen remains unknown. This CDR3 spans 14 amino acids. The trim removed 7 bases at V and 2 bases at J, leaving 6 bases unmatched. The data belong to a study of T-cell memory formation after mild COVID-19. Background on the study: Most TCR clusters belonged to a single donor.

Findings and limits, study-wide: Detection of some responders pre-infection suggested pre-existing cross-reactive memory T cells participated. Among clones contracting day 15 to 85, CD4/CD8 was balanced, whereas later expanders leaned CD4+. Unconfirmed was the SARS-CoV-2 specificity of second-wave clones that peaked on day 37.

TCRdb itself ran the 5' RACE reads through MiXCR, one entry per CDR3 protein. The sample lists under 400,000 distinct CDR3 sequences; roughly 21% were seen once. This sequence originates from an adult woman who had mild COVID-19 (a few samples of this study predate the infection). Cell type and time point are not known. V usage is TRBV12-3 or TRBV12-4 and J usage is TRBJ1-1; TRBD1 agrees at 8 bases. Sequenced sample: PBMCs or a T cell subset sorted from them (not recorded which). The CDR3 spells CASTQGQANTEAFF. Here the CDR3 DNA reads TGTGCCAGCACGCAGGGACAGGCCAACACTGAAGCTTTCTTT.